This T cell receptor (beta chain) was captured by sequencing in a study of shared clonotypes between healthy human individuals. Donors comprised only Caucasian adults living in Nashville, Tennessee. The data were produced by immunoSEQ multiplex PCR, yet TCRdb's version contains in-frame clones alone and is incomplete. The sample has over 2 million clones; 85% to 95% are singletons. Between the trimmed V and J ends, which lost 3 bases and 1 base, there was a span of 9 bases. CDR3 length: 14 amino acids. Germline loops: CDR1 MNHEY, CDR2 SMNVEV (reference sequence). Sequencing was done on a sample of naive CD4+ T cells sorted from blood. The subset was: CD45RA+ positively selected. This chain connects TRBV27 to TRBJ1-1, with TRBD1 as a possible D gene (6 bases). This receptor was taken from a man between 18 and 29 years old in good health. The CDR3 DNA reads TGTGCCAGCAGTTTCGTGGACAGGAACACTGAAGCTTTCTTT. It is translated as CASSFVDRNTEAFF.